A single sample is the source of the 13 T cell receptor beta chains below, sequenced in a study of control samples from healthy donors and cancer patients. Only in-frame clones appear in the TCRdb table, and some are missing; sequencing was by immunoSEQ multiplex PCR. The table lists 120,000 or so clones, 70% to 90% of them singletons. Sequencing was performed on blood. All receptors derive from a man in his sixties in good health.

The rearrangement joins TRBV6-4 to TRBJ2-3; 7 bases line up with TRBD2. V dropped 4 bases and J dropped 0; count of bases not matched to a gene: 4. Germline CDR1 is MRHNA and CDR2 is SNTAGT. This CDR3 has 15 residues. The CDR3 here is CASSVGSGSTDTQYF. The CDR3 DNA reads as TGTGCCAGCAGTGTTGGTAGCGGGAGCACAGATACGCAGTATTTT.

V and J are TRBV10-2 and TRBJ2-5; 9 bases are a match to TRBD2. V shed 1 base and J 3 bases; nucleotides not matched to a gene: 6. Germline lookup yields CDR1 WSHSY and CDR2 SAAADI. This CDR3 region has 16 residues. The CDR3 loop is CASSEYSGGKKETQYF. The CDR3 DNA sequence: TGCGCCAGCAGTGAGTACAGCGGGGGGAAAAAAGAGACCCAGTACTTC.

The rearrangement links TRBV3-1 (or the pseudogene TRBV3-2) to TRBJ1-2, with D perhaps matching TRBD1 (6 bases). Trimming cost V 4 bases and J 7 bases, with 16 bases left between them. The germline CDR1 and CDR2 sequences are LGHDT and YNNKEL (reference sequence). This CDR3 comprises 14 residues. CDR3 nucleotide sequence: TGTGCCAGCAGCCGGGGGTCGGGGGCCAGTGGCTACACCTTC. Its translation is CASSRGSGASGYTF.

V is TRBV5-5 and J is TRBJ2-3; 8 bases are shared with TRBD2. The CDR3 has 16 amino acids. V trimming: 2 bases; J trimming: 2 bases; junction bases outside the gene matches: 7. Per germline, CDR1 SGHKS and CDR2 YYEKEE (reference sequence). CDR3 amino acids: CASSLWTSQVTDTQYF. CDR3 DNA: TGTGCCAGCAGCTTATGGACTAGCCAGGTCACAGATACGCAGTATTTT.

CDR3 sequence (DNA): TGTGCCAGCAGTGAACCAGTCATGCTAACTAATGAAAAACTGTTTTTT. Amino acid sequence: CASSEPVMLTNEKLFF. The rearrangement uses TRBV2 and TRBJ1-4; D remains unclear. CDR3 size: 16 residues. V lost 2 bases and J 1 base, leaving 11 bases between the germline ends. In germline, CDR1 is SNHLY, CDR2 FYNNEI.

CDR3 nucleotide sequence: TGTGCCAGTAGTGGGAGAGTACAGGGATCACACGAGCAGTACTTC. It encodes CASSGRVQGSHEQYF. The chain has TRBV19 and TRBJ2-7, with D perhaps matching TRBD1 (6 bases). The ends were cut back, 5 bases at V and 5 bases at J, with 19 bases in the middle. The CDR3 extends over 15 amino acids. Germline CDR1 reads LNHDA; CDR2 reads SQIVND (reference sequence).

The chain carries TRBV5-5 and TRBJ1-1; D remains ambiguous. Germline V gene lookup returns CDR1 SGHKS and CDR2 YYEKEE (reference sequence). The V end lost 4 bases, the J end lost 3 bases, and 16 bases lay between the germline ends. The CDR3 covers 15 residues. The CDR3 nucleotides read TGTGCCAGCAGCGAGGACCCGAACGGGGACACTGAAGCTTTCTTT. Its protein is CASSEDPNGDTEAFF.

This clone was seen a handful of times. The chain links TRBV6-6 to TRBJ2-7, with D perhaps TRBD2 (5 bases). The length of the CDR3 is 13 residues. Trimming removed 5 bases at V and 1 base at J, with 9 bases between. Germline V gives CDR1 MNHNY, CDR2 SVGAGI (reference sequence). The CDR3 sequence is CASSRGPSYEQYF. CDR3 nucleotide sequence: TGTGCCAGCAGTCGGGGTCCTTCCTACGAGCAGTACTTC.

The chain combines TRBV7-8 with TRBJ1-2; D gene uncertain. This CDR3 comprises 15 residues. V was cut by 5 bases and J by 5 bases, with 18 bases left in between. CDR1 is SGHVS, CDR2 FQNEAQ, per germline. The CDR3 reads CASSPTPTERYGYTF. Written as DNA, the CDR3 is TGTGCCAGCAGCCCGACTCCAACGGAGAGATATGGCTACACCTTC.

The chain uses TRBV5-1 and TRBJ2-1, with 9 positions matching TRBD2. V lost 1 base and J lost 10; bases outside the gene matches: 3. CDR3 length equals 13 residues. Germline V CDR1 and CDR2: SGHRS, YFSETQ. The DNA of the CDR3 is TGCGCCAGCAGCTTGATTAGCGGGGGAGAGCAGTTCTTC. Its translation is CASSLISGGEQFF.

The chain links TRBV9 to TRBJ1-1, with D hard to call. Trimming removed 0 bases at V and 4 bases at J, with 10 bases between. Germline V gene lookup returns CDR1 SGDLS and CDR2 YYNGEE. This CDR3 has 14 amino acids. In nucleotides, the CDR3 is TGTGCCAGCAGCGTAGCTGTGGGTCTCACTGAAGCTTTCTTT. This codes for CASSVAVGLTEAFF. The full variable domain, its missing parts supplied by reference TRBV9 and TRBJ1-1, is DSGVTQTPKHLITATGQRVTLRCSPRSGDLSVYWYQQSLDQGLQFLIQYYNGEERAKGNILERFSAQQFPDLHSELNLSSLELGDSALYFCASSVAVGLTEAFFGQGTRLTVV.

The gene calls are TRBV28 and TRBJ1-6; unclear D gene. V was pared by 2 bases and J by 9 bases, with 5 bases between. Germline loops: CDR1 MDHEN, CDR2 SYDVKM. The CDR3 consists of 12 residues. The CDR3 reads CASSLLGSPLHF. The CDR3 DNA reads as TGTGCCAGCAGTTTACTGGGTTCACCCCTCCACTTT. The full variable domain, completed using reference TRBV28 and TRBJ1-6, is DVKVTQSSRYLVKRTGEKVFLECVQDMDHENMFWYRQDPGLGLRLIYFSYDVKMKEKGDIPEGYSVSREKKERFSLILESASTNQTSMYLCASSLLGSPLHFGNGTRLTVT.

V and J are TRBV6-6 and TRBJ1-6; D gene uncertain. Germline lookup yields CDR1 MNHNY and CDR2 SVGAGI (reference sequence). The CDR3 contains 17 residues. Deletions cut 5 bases from V and 2 bases from J, with 16 bases between. The CDR3 loop reads CASSPARRGAYNSPLHF. CDR3 in DNA: TGTGCCAGCAGTCCCGCCAGGCGTGGGGCCTATAATTCACCCCTCCACTTT.